This T cell receptor beta chain was sequenced in a study of control samples from healthy donors and cancer patients. Assay used: immunoSEQ multiplex PCR; TCRdb lists only in-frame clones, some missing. The table includes 250,000 to 300,000 clones, over 75% detected once. Germline loops: CDR1 MNHEY, CDR2 SVGEGT. V dropped 0 bases and J dropped 6; count of bases not matched to a gene: 7. CDR3 length: 17 residues. The chain joins TRBV6-2 or TRBV6-3 to TRBJ2-1, with 11 bases fitting TRBD2. Sequencing input: PBMCs. The receptor comes from a woman between 55 and 75 years old with lung cancer. The CDR3 loop reads CASSYSVLAGGTNEQFF. CDR3 bases: TGTGCCAGCAGTTACTCGGTTCTAGCGGGAGGTACCAATGAGCAGTTCTTC.